The clone carrying this T cell receptor beta chain was seen many times. This entry comes from a study of CD8+CD57+ T cells in acquired aplastic anemia. Study details: An average of roughly 3 ug of DNA was obtained from sorted CD4+ and CD8+ cells. Healthy donor sequencing depth: some 10 million CD4+, approximately 12 million CD8+ reads.

CDR3 and TCR beta VDJ profiling relied on genomic DNA as the template. TCRdb re-derived calls from the reads in MiXCR, one entry per CDR3 protein. The data contain 200,000 to 250,000 distinct CDR3 sequences, 34% of them singletons. V lost 0 bases to trimming and J lost 3 bases, with 9 bases between them. Germline CDR1 and CDR2: WNHNN and SYGVQD (reference sequence). The CDR3 spans 14 residues. The specimen sequenced was sorted CD4+, CD8+, or CD8+CD57+ T cells (not recorded which) from PBMCs. The source of this sequence is a human donor in good health, serving as a control. V is TRBV10-1 and J is TRBJ2-7; D is possibly TRBD2 (6 bases). The CDR3 here is CASSESGGNYEQYF. The CDR3 coding sequence is TGCGCCAGCAGTGAGTCCGGCGGGAACTACGAGCAGTACTTC.